These 21 T cell receptor beta chains were all obtained from the same sample, sequenced in a study of shared clonotypes between healthy human individuals. Sequencing was performed with immunoSEQ multiplex PCR; in TCRdb, only in-frame clones are kept and a portion is missing. The table shows hundreds of thousands of clones, with 98% occurring only once. Naive CD8 cells were CD45RO-negative, positively selected for CCR7, excluding terminally differentiated effector memory CD45RA+ cells. Sequenced: naive CD8+ T cells sorted from blood. The receptors shown here come from a man aged 30 to 39 in good health.

The rearrangement links TRBV28 to TRBJ2-7; D is unresolved. CDR3 length equals 11 residues. Trimming removed 9 bases from V and 4 bases from J, with 10 bases in between. CDR1 and CDR2 from the germline V gene are MDHEN and SYDVKM. The CDR3 reads CASATDYEQYF. The DNA of the CDR3 is TGTGCCAGTGCCACTGATTACGAGCAGTACTTC.

The V call is TRBV27, the J call TRBJ2-7; D may be TRBD2 (6 bases). Trimming cost V 5 bases and J 7 bases, with 21 bases left between them. Looked up from germline, CDR1 is MNHEY and CDR2 is SMNVEV (reference sequence). The CDR3 totals 15 residues. The DNA of the CDR3 is TGTGCCAGCAGTCCCCACGGGGGTCTCGCGGGGGAGCAGTACTTC. Translating it yields CASSPHGGLAGEQYF.

The CDR3 DNA reads as TGTGCCAGCAGCTTAAGAGGGCGACGTTTTTCGGGCACAGATACGCAGTATTTT. Its protein product is CASSLRGRRFSGTDTQYF. J is TRBJ2-3 and V is TRBV5-6; D is possibly TRBD2 (5 bases). This CDR3 comprises 18 residues. The V gene's germline CDR1 is SGHDT and CDR2 YYEEEE. V was cut by 2 bases and J by 1 base, with 20 bases left in between.

The chain uses TRBV27 and TRBJ2-7; weak D call: TRBD2 (6 bases). CDR1 MNHEY and CDR2 SMNVEV come from the germline V gene (reference sequence). Trimming cost V 6 bases and J 1 base, with 16 bases left between them. The CDR3 totals 15 residues. The CDR3 region is CASSPEGAVSYEQYF. The CDR3, as DNA: TGTGCCAGCAGCCCGGAGGGCGCGGTTTCCTACGAGCAGTACTTC.

The CDR3 sequence: CASSYNTSFYEQYF. In DNA form, the CDR3 reads TGTGCCAGCAGCTACAATACTAGCTTCTACGAGCAGTACTTC. This chain links TRBV7-9 with TRBJ2-7; D might be TRBD2 (6 bases). V gave up 4 bases and J gave up 3 bases, with 13 bases separating them. This CDR3 contains 14 residues. Germline loops: CDR1 SEHNR, CDR2 FQNEAQ (reference sequence). The full variable domain, its missing parts supplied by reference TRBV7-9 and TRBJ2-7, is DTGVSQNPRHKITKRGQNVTFRCDPISEHNRLYWYRQTLGQGPEFLTYFQNEAQLEKSRLLSDRFSAERPKGSFSTLEIQRTEQGDSAMYLCASSYNTSFYEQYFGPGTRLTVT.

In its sample, this clone was seen once. The J gene is TRBJ2-3, the V gene TRBV14, with D tentatively TRBD2 (6 bases). Germline V lookup: CDR1 SGHDN, CDR2 FVKESK. The V end lost 6 bases, the J end lost 1 base, and 14 bases lay between the germline ends. The CDR3 is made up of 15 amino acids. The DNA for the CDR3 is TGTGCCAGCAGTCTAGCGAATCCTCGCACAGATACGCAGTATTTT. Its translation is CASSLANPRTDTQYF.

The chain employs TRBV29-1 and TRBJ2-4, with D maybe TRBD1 (5 bases). The CDR3 is 12 amino acids. V was clipped by 2 bases and J by 8 bases, with 10 bases between them. The germline V gene encodes CDR1 SQVTM and CDR2 ANQGSEA. The CDR3 protein is CSVEQQGDIQYF. CDR3 in DNA: TGCAGCGTTGAACAGCAGGGTGACATTCAGTACTTC. Complete variable domain (other parts from reference TRBV29-1 and TRBJ2-4): SAVISQKPSRDICQRGTSLTIQCQVDSQVTMMFWYRQQPGQSLTLIATANQGSEATYESGFVIDKFPISRPNLTFSTLTVSNMSPEDSSIYLCSVEQQGDIQYFGAGTRLSVL.

The rearrangement links TRBV27 to TRBJ2-1; 8 bases fit TRBD2. Germline V gene data show CDR1 as MNHEY and CDR2 as SMNVEV (reference sequence). J was trimmed by 3 bases and V by 5 bases; bases with no gene match: 9. The length of the CDR3 is 16 residues. Here the CDR3 reads CASSPSAGDGYNEQFF. CDR3 nucleotide sequence: TGTGCCAGCAGTCCCTCAGCGGGAGATGGCTACAATGAGCAGTTCTTC.

This chain joins TRBV27 and TRBJ2-3; weak D call: TRBD1 (5 bases). This CDR3 region has 17 residues. Germline V gene data show CDR1 as MNHEY and CDR2 as SMNVEV (reference sequence). The V end lost 2 bases, the J end lost 0 bases, and 15 bases lay between the germline ends. The CDR3 DNA is TGTGCCAGCAGTTTAACCGCGGACATGCCTAGCACAGATACGCAGTATTTT. Protein sequence: CASSLTADMPSTDTQYF.

The chain employs TRBV6-1 and TRBJ2-2; D possibly matches TRBD1 or TRBD2 (5 bases each). Germline CDR1 and CDR2: MNHNS and SASEGT. This CDR3 is built from 17 residues. V lost 3 bases, J lost 3 bases, and 17 bases lay in between. The CDR3 DNA reads as TGTGCCAGCAGTGATTTTACGTTGCAGGGAGACACCGGGGAGCTGTTTTTT. This gives the protein CASSDFTLQGDTGELFF.

This chain uses TRBV7-6 with TRBJ2-1; 9 bases are shared with TRBD1. The CDR3 loop spans 16 amino acids. Germline V gene lookup returns CDR1 SGHVS and CDR2 FNYEAQ. J lost 1 base, V lost 4 bases, and 5 bases had no gene match. The CDR3 DNA is TGTGCCAGCAGCTCAGGACAGGGGATTTCCTACAATGAGCAGTTCTTC. It is translated as CASSSGQGISYNEQFF.

The chain links TRBV18 to TRBJ2-3; D may match TRBD1 or TRBD2 (5 bases each). From germline, CDR1 is KGHSH and CDR2 LQKENI. The V and J ends lost 5 bases and 2 bases respectively, with 11 bases between them. The CDR3 has 14 residues. The CDR3 protein is CASSVGPTTDTQYF. CDR3 bases: TGTGCCAGCTCAGTGGGACCCACCACAGATACGCAGTATTTT.

The rearrangement joins TRBV4-3 to TRBJ2-1; 10 bases fit TRBD2. J lost 10 bases, V lost 0 bases, and 9 bases had no gene match. The CDR3 runs 16 residues. Germline assignment: CDR1 LGHNA and CDR2 YSLEER. Here the CDR3 DNA reads TGCGCCAGCAGCCAAGATTCGGCTAGCGGGAGTTGGGAGCAGTTCTTC. As protein: CASSQDSASGSWEQFF.

The V and J genes are TRBV5-5 and TRBJ2-5, with 7 positions matching TRBD2. V gave up 5 bases and J gave up 2 bases; unmatched junction bases: 9. The length of the CDR3 is 15 residues. CDR1 SGHKS and CDR2 YYEKEE come from the germline V gene (reference sequence). The CDR3 protein is CASRLFGRGQETQYF. CDR3 sequence (DNA): TGTGCCAGCAGGCTTTTTGGGAGGGGACAAGAGACCCAGTACTTC.

V and J are TRBV7-2 and TRBJ2-7; D uncertain. Trimming removed 2 bases from V and 5 bases from J, with 19 bases in between. Germline-derived CDR1 and CDR2 are SGHTA and FQGNSA. CDR3 length: 16 residues. CDR3 residues: CASSLLDTLTSHEQYF. In DNA, the CDR3 is TGTGCCAGCAGCTTATTAGACACTTTAACATCCCACGAGCAGTACTTC.

The chain combines TRBV7-8 with TRBJ2-5, with D maybe TRBD2 (6 bases). The CDR3 length is 16 residues. Germline V lookup: CDR1 SGHVS, CDR2 FQNEAQ. Trimming left V 3 bases short and J 3 bases short, with 17 bases between. The CDR3 region has the DNA TGTGCCAGCAGCTTGAACGAGGGAGGTGGGGAAGAGACCCAGTACTTC. Protein sequence: CASSLNEGGGEETQYF.

The chain employs TRBV29-1 and TRBJ2-7, with 8 positions matching TRBD1. The length of the CDR3 is 14 residues. In germline, CDR1 is SQVTM, CDR2 ANQGSEA. After removal of 7 bases from V and 2 bases from J, the junction contained 10 bases not matched to a gene. The CDR3 nucleotides are TGCAGCGCCCGAGGGACAGGAAGGCCCTACGAGCAGTACTTC. This gives the protein CSARGTGRPYEQYF.

Remarks on this clone: At one end, the junction sequence differs from germline, possibly due to a read error. The genes are TRBV7-6 and TRBJ2-3; the D gene is possibly TRBD1 (6 bases). The CDR3 extends over 11 amino acids. The germline V gene has CDR1 SGHVS and CDR2 FNYEAQ. CDR3 coding DNA: TGTGCCAGCAGCTCCTCCTCCGGGACATACTTT. Its translation: CASSSSSGTYF.

V is TRBV6-5 and J is TRBJ1-1; D not certain. V was pared by 6 bases and J by 0 bases, with 11 bases between. The CDR3 runs to 14 residues. Germline loops: CDR1 MNHEY, CDR2 SVGAGI. The CDR3 DNA is TGTGCCAGCAGGGATGGAGGAATGAACACTGAAGCTTTCTTT. Its translation is CASRDGGMNTEAFF.

The chain combines TRBV5-4 with TRBJ2-7; no reliable D call. V was clipped by 2 bases and J by 5 bases, with 8 bases between them. The CDR3 consists of 12 residues. CDR1 and CDR2 (germline): SGHNT, YYREEE (reference sequence). CDR3 protein: CASSFGWNEQYF. In nucleotides, the CDR3 is TGTGCCAGCAGCTTCGGATGGAACGAGCAGTACTTC.

In DNA form, the CDR3 reads TGTGCCAGCACCAAAGAGCGGAATGAGCAGTTCTTC. Translation gives CASTKERNEQFF. The chain combines TRBV28 with TRBJ2-1; weak D call: TRBD2 (5 bases). Germline V gene lookup returns CDR1 MDHEN and CDR2 SYDVKM. This CDR3 contains 12 residues. The V gene lost 7 bases and the J gene lost 7 bases, with 11 bases spanning the gap.